These T cell receptor beta chains were read from a single sample in a study of technical replicates of blood from a few donors. Data came from immunoSEQ multiplex PCR; TCRdb stores just in-frame clones and leaves some out. The sample lists about 59,000 clones; 90% to 95% were seen once. Material: PBMCs. Receptors originate from a human donor in good health. Some clones in this sample may be carry-over from other donors' samples. Both conserved end residues are part of each CDR3. Fields, in order: CDR3 length, J gene, V gene, CDR3 protein.

CDR3 length: 17; J gene: TRBJ2-1; V gene: TRBV4-1; CDR3 protein: CASSQDFGGGAYNEQFF
CDR3 length: 15; J gene: TRBJ2-2; V gene: TRBV4-2; CDR3 protein: CASSQSPGRTGELFF
CDR3 length: 13; J gene: TRBJ1-2; V gene: TRBV5-1; CDR3 protein: CASSFGEHYGYTF
CDR3 length: 15; J gene: TRBJ1-6; V gene: TRBV27; CDR3 protein: CASGPRDRGNSPLHF
CDR3 length: 16; J gene: TRBJ1-4; V gene: TRBV5-4; CDR3 protein: CASSSGLTTTNEKLFF
CDR3 length: 17; J gene: TRBJ1-5; V gene: TRBV27; CDR3 protein: CASSESRGVGGNQPQHF
CDR3 length: 15; J gene: TRBJ2-7; V gene: TRBV15; CDR3 protein: CATSRVSGFRSEQYF
CDR3 length: 17; J gene: TRBJ1-1; V gene: TRBV5-6; CDR3 protein: CASSRRTERTMNTEAFF
CDR3 length: 17; J gene: TRBJ2-7; V gene: TRBV4-1; CDR3 protein: CASSQGAGRGPPYEQYF
CDR3 length: 14; J gene: TRBJ1-1; V gene: TRBV5-1; CDR3 protein: CASSLVGVGTEAFF
CDR3 length: 15; J gene: TRBJ1-4; V gene: TRBV7-2; CDR3 protein: CASSASRGWHEKLFF
CDR3 length: 14; J gene: TRBJ1-3; V gene: TRBV2; CDR3 protein: CASRDSFLRNTIYF
CDR3 length: 14; J gene: TRBJ1-2; V gene: TRBV2; CDR3 protein: CASSAGGVIYGYTF
CDR3 length: 13; J gene: TRBJ2-5; V gene: TRBV2; CDR3 protein: CASSGSGKETQYF
CDR3 length: 14; J gene: TRBJ1-3; V gene: TRBV7-9; CDR3 protein: CASSWGQTGNTIYF
CDR3 length: 13; J gene: TRBJ1-2; V gene: TRBV10-3; CDR3 protein: CAISDKLGGGYTF
CDR3 length: 15; J gene: TRBJ2-5; V gene: TRBV6-6; CDR3 protein: CASSPGSFDWETQYF
CDR3 length: 17; J gene: TRBJ2-7; V gene: TRBV7-2; CDR3 protein: CASSLFLAGGLFYEQYF
CDR3 length: 16; J gene: TRBJ2-1; V gene: TRBV2; CDR3 protein: CASRAIGTGLYNEQFF
CDR3 length: 16; J gene: TRBJ2-3; V gene: TRBV9; CDR3 protein: CASSVAGGLAWDTQYF
CDR3 length: 16; J gene: TRBJ2-1; V gene: TRBV5-6; CDR3 protein: CASSWTSGSSYNEQFF
CDR3 length: 13; J gene: TRBJ1-2; V gene: TRBV5-1; CDR3 protein: CASSLDRGYGYTF
CDR3 length: 15; J gene: TRBJ1-2; V gene: TRBV7-9; CDR3 protein: CASSLPGQGGYGYTF
CDR3 length: 14; J gene: TRBJ2-7; V gene: TRBV6-4; CDR3 protein: CASRSGLVSYEQYF
CDR3 length: 15; J gene: TRBJ2-7; V gene: TRBV5-4; CDR3 protein: CASSQDITGNYEQYF
CDR3 length: 14; J gene: TRBJ1-1; V gene: TRBV7-9; CDR3 protein: CASSFGQANTEAFF
CDR3 length: 15; J gene: TRBJ2-1; V gene: TRBV2; CDR3 protein: CASSAGTSERNEQFF
CDR3 length: 13; J gene: TRBJ2-1; V gene: TRBV2; CDR3 protein: CASRGPGLGEQFF
CDR3 length: 16; J gene: TRBJ2-2; V gene: TRBV6-1; CDR3 protein: CASSEGAGGFGGELFF
CDR3 length: 14; J gene: TRBJ1-1; V gene: TRBV4-3; CDR3 protein: CASSRGQGNTEAFF
CDR3 length: 15; J gene: TRBJ1-4; V gene: TRBV5-1; CDR3 protein: CASSFADRDNEKLFF
CDR3 length: 14; J gene: TRBJ2-3; V gene: TRBV5-6; CDR3 protein: CASSLANTVDTQYF
CDR3 length: 12; J gene: TRBJ1-2; V gene: TRBV9; CDR3 protein: CASSVGNYGYTF
CDR3 length: 18; J gene: TRBJ2-1; V gene: TRBV4-3; CDR3 protein: CASSQEFTSGSSYNEQFF
CDR3 length: 13; J gene: TRBJ1-2; V gene: TRBV6-5; CDR3 protein: CASSSGGFYGYTF
CDR3 length: 16; J gene: TRBJ2-7; V gene: TRBV7-6; CDR3 protein: CASSSETGGLSYEQYF
CDR3 length: 15; J gene: TRBJ2-1; V gene: TRBV18; CDR3 protein: CASSPNEGSGRREFF
CDR3 length: 14; J gene: -; V gene: TRBV6-6; CDR3 protein: CASIERTNQETQYF
CDR3 length: 16; J gene: TRBJ1-5; V gene: TRBV5-6; CDR3 protein: CASSWAEPLINQPQHF
CDR3 length: 13; J gene: TRBJ2-7; V gene: TRBV30; CDR3 protein: CAWSNRDRDEQYF
CDR3 length: 16; J gene: TRBJ2-1; V gene: TRBV18; CDR3 protein: CASSPLGRGGYNEQFF